This T cell receptor (beta chain) originates from a study of T-cell memory formation after mild COVID-19. Overall study context: The two donors had largely donor-specific TCR clusters.

Study results and caveats: The main location of contracting CD4+ clones was CM and EM, and that of contracting CD8+ clones was EMRA. A balance of CD4 and CD8 characterized clones contracting day 15 to 85, whereas later expanders leaned CD4+.

The TCR alpha and TCR beta cDNA libraries, bearing sample barcodes and UMIs, were generated by 5'RACE using constant-segment primers. TCRdb used MiXCR to reprocess the 5' RACE reads, holding one entry per CDR3 protein. Of about 350,000 distinct CDR3 sequences in the sample, around 27% were seen once. In the case of this clonotype: The antigen remains undetermined.

This CDR3 region has 15 residues. CDR1 KGHSH and CDR2 LQKENI come from the germline V gene. V lost 5 bases, J lost 0 bases, and 12 bases lay in between. This clonotype was sampled from an adult woman who had mild COVID-19 (a few samples of this study predate the infection). Cell type and time point are not known. Source material: PBMCs or a T cell subset sorted from them (not recorded which). This rearrangement joins TRBV18 to TRBJ2-3; D remains ambiguous. The chain's CDR3 is CASSSRTESTDTQYF. The CDR3, as DNA: TGTGCCAGCTCATCCAGGACGGAGAGCACAGATACGCAGTATTTT.